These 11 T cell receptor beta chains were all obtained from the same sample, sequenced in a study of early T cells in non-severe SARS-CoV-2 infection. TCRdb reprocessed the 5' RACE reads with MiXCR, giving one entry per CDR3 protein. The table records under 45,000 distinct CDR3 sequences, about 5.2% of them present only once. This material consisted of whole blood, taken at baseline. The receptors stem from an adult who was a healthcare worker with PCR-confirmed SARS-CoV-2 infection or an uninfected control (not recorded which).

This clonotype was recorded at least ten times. CDR3 nucleotide sequence: TGTGCCAGCAGCTGGACAGGCCCCTATGGCTACACCTTC. It encodes CASSWTGPYGYTF. The chain recombines TRBV7-9 with TRBJ1-2; 7 bases align to TRBD1. Germline loops: CDR1 SEHNR, CDR2 FQNEAQ (reference sequence). Trimming cost V 4 bases and J 4 bases; bases outside gene matches: 3. This CDR3 has 13 amino acids.

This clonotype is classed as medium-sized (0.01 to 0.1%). The CDR3 spells CASSIAASHRETQYF. CDR3 sequence (DNA): TGTGCCAGTAGTATAGCGGCCTCCCACCGGGAGACCCAGTACTTC. V usage is TRBV19 and J usage is TRBJ2-5, with D hard to call. The germline gives CDR1 LNHDA, CDR2 SQIVND (reference sequence). V was shortened by 1 base and J by 5 bases, with 14 bases between the two germline ends. CDR3 length equals 15 residues. The complete variable domain, with remaining parts taken from reference TRBV19 and TRBJ2-5, reads DGGITQSPKYLFRKEGQNVTLSCEQNLNHDAMYWYRQDPGQGLRLIYYSQIVNDFQKGDIAEGYSVSREKKESFPLTVTSAQKNPTAFYLCASSIAASHRETQYFGPGTRLLVL.

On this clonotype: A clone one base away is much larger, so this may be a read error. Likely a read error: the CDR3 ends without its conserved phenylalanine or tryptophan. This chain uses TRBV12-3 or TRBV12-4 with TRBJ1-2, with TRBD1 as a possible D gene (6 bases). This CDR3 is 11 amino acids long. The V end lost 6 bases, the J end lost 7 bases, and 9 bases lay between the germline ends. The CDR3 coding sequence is TGTGCCAGCAGGCACAGGGTTGGCTACACCTAC. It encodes CASRHRVGYTY.

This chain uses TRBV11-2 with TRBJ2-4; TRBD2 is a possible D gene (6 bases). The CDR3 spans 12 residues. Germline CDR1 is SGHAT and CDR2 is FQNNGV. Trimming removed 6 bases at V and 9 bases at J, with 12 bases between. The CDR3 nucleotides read TGTGCCAGCAGGTTTACCGGGGGCATTCAGTACTTC. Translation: CASRFTGGIQYF.

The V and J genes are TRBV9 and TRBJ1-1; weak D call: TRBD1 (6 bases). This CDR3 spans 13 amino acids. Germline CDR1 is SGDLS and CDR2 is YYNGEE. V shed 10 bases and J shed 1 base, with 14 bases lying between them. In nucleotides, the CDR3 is TGTGCCTCAGGGGCGGCGGAGAACACTGAAGCTTTCTTT. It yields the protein CASGAAENTEAFF.

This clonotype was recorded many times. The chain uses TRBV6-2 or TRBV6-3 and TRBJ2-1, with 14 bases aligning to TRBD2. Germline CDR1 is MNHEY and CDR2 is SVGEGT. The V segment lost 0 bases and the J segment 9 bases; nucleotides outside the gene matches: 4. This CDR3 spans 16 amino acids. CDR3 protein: CASSYSNGLAGGEQFF. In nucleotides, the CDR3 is TGTGCCAGCAGTTACTCGAATGGACTAGCGGGAGGTGAGCAGTTCTTC.

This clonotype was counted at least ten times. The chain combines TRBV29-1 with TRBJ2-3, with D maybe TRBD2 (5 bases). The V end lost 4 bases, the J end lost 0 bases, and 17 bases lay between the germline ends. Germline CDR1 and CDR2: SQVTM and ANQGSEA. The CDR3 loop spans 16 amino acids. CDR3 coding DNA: TGCAGCGTTGTGCCAGCGGAGAAGTTTAGCACAGATACGCAGTATTTT. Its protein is CSVVPAEKFSTDTQYF.

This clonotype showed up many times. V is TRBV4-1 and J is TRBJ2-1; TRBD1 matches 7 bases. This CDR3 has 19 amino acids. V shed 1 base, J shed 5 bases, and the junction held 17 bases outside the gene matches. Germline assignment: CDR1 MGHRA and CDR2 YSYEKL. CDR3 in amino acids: CASSQVDAGGISRDNEQFF. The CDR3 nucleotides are TGCGCCAGCAGCCAAGTAGATGCAGGGGGTATATCCCGAGACAATGAGCAGTTCTTC.

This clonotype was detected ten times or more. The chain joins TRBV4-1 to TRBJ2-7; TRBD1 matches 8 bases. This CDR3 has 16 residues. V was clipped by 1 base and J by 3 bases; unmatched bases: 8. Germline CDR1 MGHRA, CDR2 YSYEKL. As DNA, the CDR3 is TGCGCCAGCAGCCAAGGAAACAGGGGGATTCTCTACGAGCAGTACTTC. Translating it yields CASSQGNRGILYEQYF.

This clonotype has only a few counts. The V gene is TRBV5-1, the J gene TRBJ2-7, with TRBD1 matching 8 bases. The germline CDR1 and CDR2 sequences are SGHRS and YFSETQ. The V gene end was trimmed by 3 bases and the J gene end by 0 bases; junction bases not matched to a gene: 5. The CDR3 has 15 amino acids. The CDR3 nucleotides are TGCGCCAGCAGCTCGGACAGGGCCCGCTCCTACGAGCAGTACTTC. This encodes CASSSDRARSYEQYF.

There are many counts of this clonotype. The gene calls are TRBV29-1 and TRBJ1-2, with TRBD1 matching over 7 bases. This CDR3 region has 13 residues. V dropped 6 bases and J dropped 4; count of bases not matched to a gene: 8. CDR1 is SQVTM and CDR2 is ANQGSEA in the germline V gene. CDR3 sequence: CSVLNRGGYGYTF. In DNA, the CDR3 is TGCAGCGTCCTCAACAGGGGTGGCTATGGCTACACCTTC.